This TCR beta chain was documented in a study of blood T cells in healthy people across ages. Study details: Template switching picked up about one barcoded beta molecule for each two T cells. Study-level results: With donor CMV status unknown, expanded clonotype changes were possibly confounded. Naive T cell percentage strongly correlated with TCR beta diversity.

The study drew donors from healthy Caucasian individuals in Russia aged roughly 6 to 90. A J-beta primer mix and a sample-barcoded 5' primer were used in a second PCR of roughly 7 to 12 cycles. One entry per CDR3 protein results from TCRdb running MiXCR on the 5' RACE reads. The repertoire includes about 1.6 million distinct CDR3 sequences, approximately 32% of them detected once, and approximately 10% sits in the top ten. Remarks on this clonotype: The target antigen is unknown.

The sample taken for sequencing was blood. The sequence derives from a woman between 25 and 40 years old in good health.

CDR3: CASSQDWKGGLAPFF. The CDR3 DNA reads TGTGCCAGCAGCCAAGATTGGAAGGGAGGACTAGCTCCGTTCTTC. The J gene is TRBJ2-1, the V gene TRBV3-1; 8 positions agree with TRBD2. CDR1 and CDR2 (germline): LGHDT, YNNKEL (reference sequence). Trimming cost V 0 bases and J 15 bases; bases outside gene matches: 13. The CDR3 loop spans 15 amino acids.